These T cell receptor beta chains were read from a single sample in a study of post-analysis software for immune sequencing data. TCRdb fed the PCR reads into MiXCR, producing one record per CDR3 protein. Of roughly 870,000 distinct CDR3 sequences in the sample, under 70% were seen once. The sequenced sample consisted of blood. These receptors all stem from a girl between 10 and 17 years old with multiple sclerosis. Each CDR3 is given with its conserved first and last residue.

v_call | cdr3_aa
TRBV29-1 | CSVEVIGGKDEAFF
TRBV7-6 | CASSLLAPRQGSPLPSSQYF
TRBV20-1 | CSVQQGNQYF
TRBV29-1 | CSVALSDEQFF
TRBV2 | CASSEEVRGQPQHF
TRBV6-2/TRBV6-3 | CASKSNGREKLFF
TRBV27 | CASRLTGLRTDEQYF
TRBV6-5 | CASSGTALSYEQYF
TRBV7-9 | CASSLSLDRADTQYF
TRBV14 | CASSPRGGPNNEQFF
TRBV3-1 | CASSQEVLDTEAFF
TRBV2 | CASSTGTSSYNEQFF
TRBV7-2 | CASSRKAYEQFF
TRBV20-1 | CSVKQREGPNEQFF
TRBV5-1 | CASSLGLDSWRIGTQYF
TRBV29-1 | CSAFMVDPMNEQYF
TRBV7-3 | CANSNGGASQQFF
TRBV7-3 | CASSSPGLAGLDTQYF
TRBV7-2 | CASSFPDKTYEQYF
TRBV27 | CASSFAGIKSRANVLTF
TRBV29-1 | CSVRTRVNGYTF